A selection of T cell receptor beta chains follows, all from one sample in a study of blood T cell repertoires in COVID-19. The assay was immunoSEQ multiplex PCR, and TCRdb's table has in-frame clones only and misses some. Of about 270,000 clones in the sample, roughly 86% are singletons; the top ten hold around 1.6%. The sequenced sample consisted of peripheral blood. These TCRs come from a woman aged 55-75 years who had recovered from COVID-19. Both conserved end residues are part of each CDR3. The order of the fields is J gene, V gene, D gene, clone size, CDR3 DNA, CDR3 protein. A D gene is named only where the DNA matches it firmly. Size is stated for part of the rows, as once, few or many counts, or as a class when the clone is expanded.

TRBJ2-3,TRBV6-2/TRBV6-3,.,.,TGTGCCAGCAGTTACTCAGGTCTTATTGCTTGGCGGGGCACAGATACGCAGTATTTT,CASSYSGLIAWRGTDTQYF
TRBJ2-1,TRBV6-2/TRBV6-3,TRBD2,.,TGTGCCAGCAGCTCTACTAGCGGGGCCTACAATGAGCAGTTCTTC,CASSSTSGAYNEQFF
TRBJ1-6,TRBV6-5,.,.,TGTGCCAGCAGCGTGACCGAGGAGTATTCACCCCTCCACTTT,CASSVTEEYSPLHF
TRBJ2-5,TRBV19,TRBD2,.,TGTGCCAGTAGTATAGCGGGGGGGTTGGAGACCCAGTACTTC,CASSIAGGLETQYF
TRBJ2-1,TRBV28,.,once,TGTGCCAGCAGAATCGGGTCCCTCACTTTCAATGAGCAGTTCTTC,CASRIGSLTFNEQFF
TRBJ2-7,TRBV28,.,.,TGTGCCAGCAGTGTACAGGACTACGAGCAGTACTTC,CASSVQDYEQYF
TRBJ1-1,TRBV18,.,.,TGTGCCAGCTCCCCGGGCACTGAAGCTTTCTTT,CASSPGTEAFF
TRBJ2-2,TRBV28,.,few,TGTGCCAGCAGTTTTTGGCGGGTCGCCGGGGAGCTGTTTTTT,CASSFWRVAGELFF
TRBJ1-1,TRBV5-6,.,.,TGTGCCAGCAGCTTACTTACAGGGTGGTCCACTGAAGCTTTCTTT,CASSLLTGWSTEAFF
TRBJ2-7,TRBV7-2,TRBD1,.,TGTGCCAGCAGACTACAGGGGGCTTCCTACGAGCAGTACTTC,CASRLQGASYEQYF
TRBJ2-7,TRBV21-1,.,.,TGTGCCAGCAGCAAAGAGAGGAGACTAGCGGGGAGCTACGAGCAGTACTTC,CASSKERRLAGSYEQYF
TRBJ2-7,TRBV20-1,TRBD1,.,TGCAGTGCTCGACAGGGGTTCGAGCAGTACTTC,CSARQGFEQYF
TRBJ2-7,TRBV5-1,TRBD2,.,TGCGCCAGCAGCCAGGGACTAGGGAATACCTACGAGCAGTACTTC,CASSQGLGNTYEQYF
TRBJ1-5,TRBV28,.,few,TGTGCCAGCAGTTTATGGCCGGGGGAGTATAGCAATCAGCCCCAGCATTTT,CASSLWPGEYSNQPQHF
TRBJ2-1,TRBV3-1/TRBV3-2,.,few,TGTGCCAGCAGCCCGCTATTTGGCTACAATGAGCAGTTCTTC,CASSPLFGYNEQFF
TRBJ1-5,TRBV28,TRBD1,.,TGTGCCAGCACCCAAGACAGGGTGAGTCAGCCCCAGCATTTT,CASTQDRVSQPQHF
TRBJ2-3,TRBV7-3,TRBD2,.,TGTGCCAGCGGTAGCGGGGGGGCCTCAGATACGCAGTATTTT,CASGSGGASDTQYF
TRBJ2-1,TRBV18,.,.,TGTGCCAGCTCACCACCATGGGCTCCTCCGCATCATGAGCAGTTCTTC,CASSPPWAPPHHEQFF
TRBJ1-1,TRBV28,.,.,TGTGCCAGCAGTTACAGGGCGAACACTGAAGCTTTCTTT,CASSYRANTEAFF
TRBJ2-3,TRBV6-5,TRBD2,.,TGTGCCAGCATGAGTCTGGGACTAGCGACAGATACGCAGTATTTT,CASMSLGLATDTQYF
TRBJ1-1,TRBV18,.,.,TGTGCCAGCTCAATTTCGTTGTCGGGGGTCGGGAACACTGAAGCTTTCTTT,CASSISLSGVGNTEAFF
TRBJ2-1,TRBV28,TRBD1,.,TGTGCCAGCAGTTTGCCCGAGGGGGAAACAGGGGGCGCTTACAATGAGCAGTTCTTC,CASSLPEGETGGAYNEQFF
TRBJ2-1,TRBV6-5,.,few,TGTGCCAGCACCCTGAGTACGTACAATGAGCAGTTCTTC,CASTLSTYNEQFF
TRBJ2-2,TRBV4-3,.,.,TGCGCCAGCAGCCAAGGGCAGGGTTGGAACACCGGGGAGCTGTTTTTT,CASSQGQGWNTGELFF
TRBJ2-5,TRBV6-4,TRBD2,.,TGTGCCAGCCTCAACCTAGAAAGGACTAGCGGCCAAGAGACCCAGTACTTC,CASLNLERTSGQETQYF
TRBJ1-2,TRBV2,TRBD1,few,TGTGCCAGACGGGAACAGGGGTCTCTGAAGAGCTACACCTTC,CARREQGSLKSYTF
TRBJ2-1,TRBV18,TRBD1,many,TGTGCCAGCTCACCTCAGGGGGCGAACAATGAGCAGTTCTTC,CASSPQGANNEQFF
TRBJ2-3,TRBV12-3/TRBV12-4,TRBD2,.,TGTGCCAGCAGTTTACCTAGCGGGCGGGAGTATTTT,CASSLPSGREYF
TRBJ2-7,TRBV6-5,.,.,TGTGCCAGCAGTTACATAGACGAGCAGTACTTC,CASSYIDEQYF
TRBJ2-7,TRBV3-1/TRBV3-2,TRBD1,.,TGTGCCAGCAGTCCGGGACAGGGAGTCCCGAAGTACTTC,CASSPGQGVPKYF
TRBJ2-5,TRBV18,.,.,TGTGCCAGCTCATCACAATACGGGGAACAAGAGACCCAGTACTTC,CASSSQYGEQETQYF
TRBJ2-1,TRBV11-1,TRBD2,.,TGTGCCAGCAGCTCAAGCGGGGGCTCCTACAATGAGCAGTTCTTC,CASSSSGGSYNEQFF
TRBJ2-3,TRBV7-8,TRBD2,.,TGTGCCAGCAGCTTAGTTGCTAGCGGGGGGGCCAGCGATACGCAGTATTTT,CASSLVASGGASDTQYF
TRBJ2-7,TRBV4-3,.,.,TGCGCCAGCAGCCAAGGTGCGGAACCCTACGAGCAGTACTTC,CASSQGAEPYEQYF
TRBJ2-3,TRBV6-5,.,.,TGTGCCACCCAGGGCGTCCCCCTTAATACGCAGTATTTT,CATQGVPLNTQYF
TRBJ2-7,TRBV7-2,.,once,TGTGCCAGCAGCTTAAGGACACTTCTCGGCGAGCAGTACTTC,CASSLRTLLGEQYF
TRBJ1-4,TRBV19,.,few,TGTGCCAGTAGCCCGGACAGCCCAACTAATGAAAAACTGTTTTTT,CASSPDSPTNEKLFF
TRBJ2-7,TRBV7-2,.,.,TGTGCCAGCAGTCACGGCGGCACCTACGAGCAGTACTTC,CASSHGGTYEQYF
TRBJ1-6,TRBV5-1,.,.,TGCGCCAGCAGCTTGGTAGAATATAATTCACCCCTCCACTTT,CASSLVEYNSPLHF
TRBJ2-2,TRBV9,.,.,TGTGCCAGCAGCGCGGGCAGGGCCGGGGAGCTGTTTTTT,CASSAGRAGELFF
TRBJ2-7,TRBV5-4,TRBD1,few,TGTGCCAGCAGCTTGGGACAGGGGGCCTACGAGCAGTACTTC,CASSLGQGAYEQYF
TRBJ2-7,TRBV7-3,TRBD2,few,TGTGCCAGCAGCTTAACAGGGACTAGCGGCTCCTACGAGCAGTACTTC,CASSLTGTSGSYEQYF
TRBJ1-1,TRBV27,TRBD1,.,TGTGCCAGCAGAAGATCCGGGACAGAATCCGGGAGGAACACTGAAGCTTTCTTT,CASRRSGTESGRNTEAFF
TRBJ1-1,TRBV5-1,.,.,TGCGCCAGCACCACGGTTGGACGAGCGGTGACTGAAGCTTTCTTT,CASTTVGRAVTEAFF
TRBJ2-3,TRBV28,TRBD2,.,TGTGCCAGTTCACTAGCGGGGGGGCCGGACTGGCCGCAGTATTTT,CASSLAGGPDWPQYF